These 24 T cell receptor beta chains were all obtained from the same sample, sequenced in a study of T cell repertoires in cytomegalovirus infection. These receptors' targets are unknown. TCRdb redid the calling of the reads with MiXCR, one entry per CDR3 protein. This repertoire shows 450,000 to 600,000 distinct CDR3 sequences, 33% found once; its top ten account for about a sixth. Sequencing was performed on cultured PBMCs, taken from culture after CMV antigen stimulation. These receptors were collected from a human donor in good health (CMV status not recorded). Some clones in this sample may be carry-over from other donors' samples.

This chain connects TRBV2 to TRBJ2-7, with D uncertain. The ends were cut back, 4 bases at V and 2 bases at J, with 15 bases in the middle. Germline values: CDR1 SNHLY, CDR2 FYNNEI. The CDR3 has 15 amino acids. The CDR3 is CASSADRTATYEQYF. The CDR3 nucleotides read TGTGCCAGCAGTGCCGACCGGACCGCTACCTACGAGCAGTACTTC. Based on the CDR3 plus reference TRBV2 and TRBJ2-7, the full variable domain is EPEVTQTPSHQVTQMGQEVILRCVPISNHLYFYWYRQILGQKVEFLVSFYNNEISEKSEIFDDQFSVERPDGSNFTLKIRSTKLEDSAMYFCASSADRTATYEQYFGPGTRLTVT.

The CDR3 loop is CASSLHAGDYYEQYF. The CDR3 coding sequence is TGTGCCAGCAGCCTCCATGCGGGAGATTACTACGAGCAGTACTTC. V and J are TRBV9 and TRBJ2-7; TRBD2 matches at 7 bases. The V and J ends lost 4 bases and 3 bases, in that order; junction bases with no gene match: 10. The CDR3 contains 15 residues. Germline CDR1 and CDR2: SGDLS and YYNGEE.

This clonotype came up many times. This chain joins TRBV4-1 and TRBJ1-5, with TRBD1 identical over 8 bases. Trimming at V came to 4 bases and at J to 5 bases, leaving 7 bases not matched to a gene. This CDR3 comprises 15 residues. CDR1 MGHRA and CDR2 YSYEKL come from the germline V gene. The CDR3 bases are TGCGCCAGCAGCCCCTTGGACAGGGTTGATCAGCCCCAGCATTTT. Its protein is CASSPLDRVDQPQHF.

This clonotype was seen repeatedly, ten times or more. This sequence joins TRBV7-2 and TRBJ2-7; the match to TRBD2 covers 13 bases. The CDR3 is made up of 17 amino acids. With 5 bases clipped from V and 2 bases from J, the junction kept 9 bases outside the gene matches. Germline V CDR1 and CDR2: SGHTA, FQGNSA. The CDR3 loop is CASSPGLAGESTYEQYV. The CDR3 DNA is TGTGCCAGCAGCCCAGGACTAGCGGGAGAAAGTACCTACGAGCAGTACGTC.

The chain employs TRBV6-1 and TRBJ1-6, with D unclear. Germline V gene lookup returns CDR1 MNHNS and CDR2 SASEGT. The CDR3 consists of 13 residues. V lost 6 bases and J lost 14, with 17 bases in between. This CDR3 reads CASRFRETTALHF. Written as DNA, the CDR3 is TGTGCCAGCAGATTCCGGGAAACCACCGCCCTCCACTTT.

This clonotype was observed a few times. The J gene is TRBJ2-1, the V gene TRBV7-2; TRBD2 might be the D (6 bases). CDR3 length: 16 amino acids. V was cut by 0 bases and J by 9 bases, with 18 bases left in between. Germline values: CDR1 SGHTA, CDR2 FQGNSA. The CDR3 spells CASSLAGTGVRVEQFF. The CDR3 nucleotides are TGTGCCAGCAGCTTAGCAGGGACGGGGGTTCGGGTTGAGCAGTTCTTC.

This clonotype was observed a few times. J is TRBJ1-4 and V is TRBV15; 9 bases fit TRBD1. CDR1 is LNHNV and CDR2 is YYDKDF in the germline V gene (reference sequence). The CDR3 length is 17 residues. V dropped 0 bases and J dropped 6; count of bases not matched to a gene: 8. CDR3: CATSREYPGQGYEKLFF. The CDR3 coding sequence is TGTGCCACCAGCAGAGAATACCCGGGACAGGGCTATGAAAAACTGTTTTTT.

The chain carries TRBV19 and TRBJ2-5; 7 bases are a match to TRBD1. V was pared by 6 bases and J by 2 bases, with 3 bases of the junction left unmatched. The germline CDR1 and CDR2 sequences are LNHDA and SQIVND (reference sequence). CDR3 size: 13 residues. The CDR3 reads CASRGTEQETQYF. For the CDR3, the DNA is TGTGCCAGTAGGGGGACAGAGCAAGAGACCCAGTACTTC.

The CDR3 nucleotides are TGCGCCAGCAGCCAGTCACTTAGCGGGAGGACAGATACGCAGTATTTT. This codes for CASSQSLSGRTDTQYF. The V and J genes are TRBV4-3 and TRBJ2-3; 10 nucleotides agree with TRBD2. V gave up 3 bases and J gave up 3 bases; unmatched junction bases: 6. This CDR3 contains 16 residues. Germline CDR1 is LGHNA and CDR2 is YSLEER.

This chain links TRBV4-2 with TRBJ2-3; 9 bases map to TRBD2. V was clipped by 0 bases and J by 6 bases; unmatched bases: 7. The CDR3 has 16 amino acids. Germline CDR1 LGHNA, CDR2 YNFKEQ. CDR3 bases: TGTGCCAGCAGCCAAGATCGCGGGAGGGCCCCGGATACGCAGTATTTT. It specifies CASSQDRGRAPDTQYF.

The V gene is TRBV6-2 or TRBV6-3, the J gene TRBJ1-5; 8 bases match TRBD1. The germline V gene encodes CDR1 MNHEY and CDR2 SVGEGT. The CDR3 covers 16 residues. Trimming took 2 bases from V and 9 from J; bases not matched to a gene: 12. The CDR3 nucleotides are TGTGCCAGCAGTTACCCCCCTTTACAGGGGGAGCCGCCCCAGCATTTT. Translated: CASSYPPLQGEPPQHF.

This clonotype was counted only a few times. CDR3 protein: CASSLGGTYPYEQYF. CDR3 nucleotides: TGTGCCAGCAGCTTAGGCGGGACATATCCCTACGAGCAGTACTTC. The V and J genes are TRBV7-2 and TRBJ2-7; D possibly uses TRBD1 or TRBD2 (6 bases each). CDR1 SGHTA and CDR2 FQGNSA come from the germline V gene. Trimming stripped 1 base from V and 2 bases from J, with 12 bases between. The length of the CDR3 is 15 residues.

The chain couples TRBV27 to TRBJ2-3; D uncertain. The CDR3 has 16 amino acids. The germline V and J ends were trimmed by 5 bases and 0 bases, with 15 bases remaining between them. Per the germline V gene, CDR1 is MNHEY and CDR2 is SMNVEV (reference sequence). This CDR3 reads CASSPYRPSSTDTQYF. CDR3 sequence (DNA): TGTGCCAGCAGTCCATATAGGCCCTCTAGCACAGATACGCAGTATTTT.

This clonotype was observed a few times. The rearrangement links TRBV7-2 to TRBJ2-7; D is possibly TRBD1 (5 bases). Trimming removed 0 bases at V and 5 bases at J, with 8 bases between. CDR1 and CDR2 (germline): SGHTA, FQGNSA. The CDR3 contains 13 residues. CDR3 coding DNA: TGTGCCAGCAGCTTAGCCGTGGGGCACGAGCAGTACTTC. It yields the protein CASSLAVGHEQYF.

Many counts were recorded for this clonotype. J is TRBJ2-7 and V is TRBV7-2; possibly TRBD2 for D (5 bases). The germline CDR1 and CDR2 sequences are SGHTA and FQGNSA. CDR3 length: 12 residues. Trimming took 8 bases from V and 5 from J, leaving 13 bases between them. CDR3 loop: CASRGLPHEQYF. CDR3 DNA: TGTGCCAGCCGAGGGTTACCCCACGAGCAGTACTTC.

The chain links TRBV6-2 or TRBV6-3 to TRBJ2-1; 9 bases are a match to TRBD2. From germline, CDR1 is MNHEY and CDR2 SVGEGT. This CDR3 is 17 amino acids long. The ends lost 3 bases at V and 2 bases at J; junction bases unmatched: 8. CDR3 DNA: TGTGCCAGCAGTTATTCTAGCGGGAATGAGGCCTACAATGAGCAGTTCTTC. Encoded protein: CASSYSSGNEAYNEQFF.

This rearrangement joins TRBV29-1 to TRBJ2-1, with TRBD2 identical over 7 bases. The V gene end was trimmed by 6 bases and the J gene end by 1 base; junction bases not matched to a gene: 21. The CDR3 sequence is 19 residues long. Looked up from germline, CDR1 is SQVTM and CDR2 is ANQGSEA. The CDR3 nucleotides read TGCAGCGTCCGGGGGTCCCTGATGATGCGGGAGTCGTCCTACAATGAGCAGTTCTTC. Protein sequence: CSVRGSLMMRESSYNEQFF.

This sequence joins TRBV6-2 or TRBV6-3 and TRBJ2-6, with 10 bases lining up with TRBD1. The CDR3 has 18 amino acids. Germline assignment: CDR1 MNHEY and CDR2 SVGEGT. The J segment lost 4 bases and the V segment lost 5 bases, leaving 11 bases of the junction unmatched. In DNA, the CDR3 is TGTGCCAGCAGTGCAAGAAGACAGGGGGCGACCGGGGCCAACGTCCTGACTTTC. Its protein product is CASSARRQGATGANVLTF.

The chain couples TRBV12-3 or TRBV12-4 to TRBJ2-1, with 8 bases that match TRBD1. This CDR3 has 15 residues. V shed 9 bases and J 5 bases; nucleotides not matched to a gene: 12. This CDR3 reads CARSSHRTGNNEQFF. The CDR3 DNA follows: TGTGCCAGAAGCTCCCACCGGACAGGGAACAATGAGCAGTTCTTC.

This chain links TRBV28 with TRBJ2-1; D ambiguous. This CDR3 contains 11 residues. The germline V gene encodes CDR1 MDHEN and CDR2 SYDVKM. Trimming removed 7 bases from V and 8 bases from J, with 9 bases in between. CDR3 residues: CASIFSDEQFF. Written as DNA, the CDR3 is TGTGCCAGCATTTTTTCTGATGAGCAGTTCTTC.

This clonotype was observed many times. CDR3 DNA: TGTGCCAGCAGCTTGGGGGGCGTGGTGGCCACCGGGGAGCTGTTTTTT. It codes for CASSLGGVVATGELFF. The rearrangement links TRBV7-6 to TRBJ2-2; D is tentatively TRBD1 or TRBD2 (6 bases each). The CDR3 has 16 amino acids. Looked up from germline, CDR1 is SGHVS and CDR2 is FNYEAQ. The ends were cut back, 3 bases at V and 4 bases at J, with 15 bases in the middle.

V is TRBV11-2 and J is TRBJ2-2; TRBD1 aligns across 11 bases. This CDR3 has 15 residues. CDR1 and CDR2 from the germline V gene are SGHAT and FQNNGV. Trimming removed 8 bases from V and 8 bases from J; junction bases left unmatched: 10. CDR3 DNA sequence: TGTGCCAGCCAGGGGACAGGGGGTACTATGGGGGAGCTGTTTTTT. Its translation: CASQGTGGTMGELFF. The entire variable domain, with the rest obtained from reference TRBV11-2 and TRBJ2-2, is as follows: EAGVAQSPRYKIIEKRQSVAFWCNPISGHATLYWYQQILGQGPKLLIQFQNNGVVDDSQLPKDRFSAERLKGVDSTLKIQPAKLEDSAVYLCASQGTGGTMGELFFGEGSRLTVL.

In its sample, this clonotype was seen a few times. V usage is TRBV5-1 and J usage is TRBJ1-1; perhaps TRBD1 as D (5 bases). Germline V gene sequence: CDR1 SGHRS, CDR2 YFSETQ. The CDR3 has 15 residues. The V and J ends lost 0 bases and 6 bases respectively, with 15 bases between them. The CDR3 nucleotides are TGCGCCAGCAGCTTGGTACGGGGGTTCCGAGCTGAAGCTTTCTTT. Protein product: CASSLVRGFRAEAFF.

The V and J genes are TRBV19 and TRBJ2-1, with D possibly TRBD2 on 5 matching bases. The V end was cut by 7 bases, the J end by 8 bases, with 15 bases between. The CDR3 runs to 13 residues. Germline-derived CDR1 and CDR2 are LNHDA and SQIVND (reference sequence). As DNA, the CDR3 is TGTGCCAGTAAAAAGACTACAATGGATGAGCAGTTCTTC. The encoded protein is CASKKTTMDEQFF.